The clone carrying this TCR beta chain was observed a single time. Authors' data handling: Quantification of nucleated cells was approximated via reference gene primer amplification. Measured with immunoSEQ multiplex PCR; TCRdb has only the in-frame clones, and not every one. D and trimming come from the DNA, and the V and J calls and clone size come from that table. This sample yields about 240,000 clones, of which 87% are seen a single time; roughly 7.8% belongs to the top ten. This record belongs to a study of blood T cell repertoires in COVID-19. The CDR3 runs to 15 residues. Trimming took off 7 bases at V and 2 bases at J, with 17 bases between the two ends. Germline V CDR1 and CDR2: MNHEY, SVGAGI.

The source is a man in his 60s who had recovered from COVID-19. The chain is built from TRBV6-5 and TRBJ1-2; D gene uncertain. The sample was peripheral blood. CDR3 coding DNA: TGTGCCAGCATAGATCGCCACAGCCAAAACTATGGCTACACCTTC. Amino acid sequence: CASIDRHSQNYGYTF.